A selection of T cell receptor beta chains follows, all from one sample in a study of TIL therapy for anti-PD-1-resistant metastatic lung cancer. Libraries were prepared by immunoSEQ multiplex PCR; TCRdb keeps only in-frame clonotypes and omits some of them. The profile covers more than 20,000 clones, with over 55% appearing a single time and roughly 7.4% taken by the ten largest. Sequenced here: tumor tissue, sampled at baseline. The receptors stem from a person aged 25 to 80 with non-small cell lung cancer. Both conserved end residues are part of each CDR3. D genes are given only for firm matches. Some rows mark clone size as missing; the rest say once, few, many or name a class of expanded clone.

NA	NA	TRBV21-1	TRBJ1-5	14	CASSIRQGWQPQHF	TGTGCCAGCAGCATTCGACAGGGGTGGCAGCCCCAGCATTTT
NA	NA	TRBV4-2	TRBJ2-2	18	CASSQEWASVTNTGELFF	TGTGCCAGCAGCCAAGAATGGGCTAGCGTGACGAACACCGGGGAGCTGTTTTTT
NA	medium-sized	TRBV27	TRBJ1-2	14	CASSPAREYYGYTF	TGTGCCAGCAGTCCCGCCCGGGAATACTATGGCTACACCTTC
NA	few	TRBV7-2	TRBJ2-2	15	CASSFYRSNTGELFF	TGTGCCAGCAGCTTCTACAGATCGAACACCGGGGAGCTGTTTTTT
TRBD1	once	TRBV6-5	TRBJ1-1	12	CASSDRDRAAFF	TGTGCCAGCAGTGATCGGGACAGGGCTGCTTTCTTT
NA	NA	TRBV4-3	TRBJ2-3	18	CASSQDGYRGLSTDTQYF	TGCGCCAGCAGCCAAGATGGATATAGGGGACTCAGCACAGATACGCAGTATTTT
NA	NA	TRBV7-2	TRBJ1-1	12	CASSQDRREAFF	TGTGCCAGCAGCCAAGACAGGCGAGAAGCTTTCTTT
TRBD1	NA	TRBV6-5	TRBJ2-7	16	CASSFLGQLNSYEQYF	TGTGCCAGCAGTTTCTTGGGACAGCTAAACTCCTACGAGCAGTACTTC
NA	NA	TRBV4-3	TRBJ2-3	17	CASSQAFLDYSTDTQYF	TGCGCCAGCAGCCAAGCATTCCTCGATTATAGCACAGATACGCAGTATTTT
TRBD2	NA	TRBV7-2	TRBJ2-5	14	CASSFGLAARTQYF	TGTGCCAGCAGCTTTGGACTAGCGGCCAGGACCCAGTACTTC
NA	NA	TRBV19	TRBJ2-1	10	CASSLTTRFF	TGTGCCAGTAGTTTAACTACTAGGTTCTTC
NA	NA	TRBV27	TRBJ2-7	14	CASSSGTPTYEQYF	TGTGCCAGCAGTTCCGGGACGCCAACCTACGAGCAGTACTTC
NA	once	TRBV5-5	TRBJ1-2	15	CASSLVALWGDGYTF	TGTGCCAGCAGCTTGGTTGCGCTATGGGGAGATGGCTACACCTTC
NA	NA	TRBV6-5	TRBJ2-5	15	CASSRRDGGKETQYF	TGTGCCAGCAGTCGCCGGGACGGAGGGAAGGAGACCCAGTACTTC
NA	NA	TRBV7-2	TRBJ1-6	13	CASSAVENSPLHF	TGTGCCAGCAGCGCCGTAGAAAATTCACCCCTCCACTTT
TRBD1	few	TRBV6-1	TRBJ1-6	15	CASSEVGQGYSPLHF	TGTGCCAGCAGTGAAGTCGGACAGGGATACTCACCCCTCCACTTT
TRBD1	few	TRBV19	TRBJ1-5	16	CASSIRGQSYNQPQHF	TGTGCCAGTAGTATAAGGGGGCAGTCCTACAATCAGCCCCAGCATTTT
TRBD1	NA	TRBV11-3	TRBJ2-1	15	CASSLQGKGGDEQFF	TGTGCCAGCAGTTTACAGGGGAAAGGGGGCGATGAGCAGTTCTTC
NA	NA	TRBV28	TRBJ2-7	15	CASSPPRPPSYEQYF	TGTGCCAGCAGTCCCCCGCGGCCCCCCTCCTACGAGCAGTACTTC
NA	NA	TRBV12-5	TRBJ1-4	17	CASGLDPTGGTNEKLFF	TGTGCTAGTGGTTTGGACCCGACAGGCGGAACTAATGAAAAACTGTTTTTT
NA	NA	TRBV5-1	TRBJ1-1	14	CASSSSPTNTEAFF	TGCGCCAGCAGCTCCTCCCCGACGAACACTGAAGCTTTCTTT
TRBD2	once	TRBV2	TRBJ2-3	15	CASRFSGGEGNTQYF	TGTGCCAGCAGGTTTAGCGGGGGAGAAGGAAATACGCAGTATTTT
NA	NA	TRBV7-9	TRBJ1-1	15	CASSFETVMNTEAFF	TGTGCCAGCAGCTTTGAGACAGTCATGAACACTGAAGCTTTCTTT
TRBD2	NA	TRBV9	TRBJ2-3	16	CASSVGLADRTDTQYF	TGTGCCAGCAGCGTCGGACTAGCGGATCGCACAGATACGCAGTATTTT
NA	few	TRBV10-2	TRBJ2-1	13	CASSSTGYNEQFF	TGCGCCAGCAGTTCAACTGGGTACAATGAGCAGTTCTTC
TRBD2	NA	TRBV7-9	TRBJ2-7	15	CASCPLAGAGYEQYF	TGTGCCAGCTGTCCCCTAGCGGGGGCCGGTTACGAGCAGTACTTC
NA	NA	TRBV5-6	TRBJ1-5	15	CASSLIGDSNQPQHF	TGTGCCAGCAGCTTGATTGGGGATAGCAATCAGCCCCAGCATTTT
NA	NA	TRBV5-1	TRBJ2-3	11	CASNFGDTQYF	TGCGCCAGCAATTTCGGGGATACGCAGTATTTT
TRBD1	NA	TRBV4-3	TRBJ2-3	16	CASSRLTGSSTDTQYF	TGCGCCAGCAGCCGATTGACAGGGAGTAGCACAGATACGCAGTATTTT
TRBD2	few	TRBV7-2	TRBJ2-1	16	CASSLAGGGPYNEQFF	TGTGCCAGCAGCTTAGCCGGCGGGGGGCCGTACAATGAGCAGTTCTTC
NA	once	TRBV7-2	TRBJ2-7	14	CASSVEGGTYEQYF	TGTGCCAGCAGCGTCGAGGGGGGAACCTACGAGCAGTACTTC
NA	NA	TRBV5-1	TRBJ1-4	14	CASRQGPADEKLFF	TGCGCCAGTCGGCAAGGCCCCGCTGATGAAAAACTGTTTTTT
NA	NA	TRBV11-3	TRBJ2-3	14	CASSLDRLWNTQYF	TGTGCCAGCAGCTTAGATCGACTTTGGAATACGCAGTATTTT
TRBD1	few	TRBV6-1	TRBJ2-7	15	CASRPPGQGPYEQYF	TGTGCCAGCAGGCCCCCGGGACAGGGACCCTACGAGCAGTACTTC
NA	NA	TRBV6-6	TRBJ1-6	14	CASSRDLRNSPLHF	TGTGCCAGCAGCAGGGACCTACGTAATTCACCCCTCCACTTT
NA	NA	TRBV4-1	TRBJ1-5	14	CASSQTAGGQPQHF	TGCGCCAGCAGCCAAACGGCCGGGGGTCAGCCCCAGCATTTT